This T cell receptor beta chain came from a study of memory CD4+ T cells and cytomegalovirus serostatus. With respect to this clone: What it binds is not known.

CDR1 is SGHNT, CDR2 YENEEA, per germline. Trimming pared 3 bases from V and 2 bases from J, leaving 7 bases between. The CDR3 is 13 residues long. Clones were sequenced by immunoSEQ multiplex PCR, and TCRdb holds only the in-frame ones, with some missing. The top ten clones hold roughly 0.85% of a sample with about 82,000 clones, approximately 84% of them seen once. Whole-study findings and limits: CMV serostatus prediction reached median AUC approximately 0.95, or 0.91 with US-trained model.

Single viable CD3+CD4+CD8-CD45RO+ cells were sorted as the memory CD4+ T cells. The clonotype was recovered from an adult in good health and CMV-seronegative. The V and J genes are TRBV11-3 and TRBJ2-5; D not certain. The sequencing input was memory CD4+ T cells from blood. The CDR3: CASSFDGQETQYF. The CDR3 bases are TGTGCCAGCAGCTTTGACGGACAAGAGACCCAGTACTTC. Full variable domain (remainder filled in from reference TRBV11-3 and TRBJ2-5): EAGVVQSPRYKIIEKKQPVAFWCNPISGHNTLYWYLQNLGQGPELLIRYENEEAVDDSQLPKDRFSAERLKGVDSTLKIQPAELGDSAVYLCASSFDGQETQYFGPGTRLLVL.